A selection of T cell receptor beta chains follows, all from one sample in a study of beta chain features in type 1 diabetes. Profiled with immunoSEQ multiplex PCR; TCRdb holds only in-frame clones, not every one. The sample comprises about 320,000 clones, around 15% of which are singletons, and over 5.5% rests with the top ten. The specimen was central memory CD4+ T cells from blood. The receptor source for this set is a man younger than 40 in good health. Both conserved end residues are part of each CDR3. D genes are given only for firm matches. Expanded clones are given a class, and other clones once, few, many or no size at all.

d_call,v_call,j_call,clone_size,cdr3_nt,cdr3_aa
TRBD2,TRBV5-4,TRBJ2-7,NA,TGTGCCAGCAGCCGGGGACTAGCGGACTACACCGAGCAGTACTTC,CASSRGLADYTEQYF
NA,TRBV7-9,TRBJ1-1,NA,TGTGCCAGCAGCCCTACCCGGGACGACACTGAAGCTTTCTTT,CASSPTRDDTEAFF
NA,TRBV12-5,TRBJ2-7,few,TGTGCTAGTGGTTTGGGGGTACAGGGAAACTACGAGCAGTACTTC,CASGLGVQGNYEQYF
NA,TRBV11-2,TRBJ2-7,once,TGTGCCAGCAGCTTGGAGGGACAGTCCTACGAGCAGTACTTC,CASSLEGQSYEQYF
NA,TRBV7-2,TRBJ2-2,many,TGTGCCAGCAGCTTACAGGGAAACACCGGGGAGCTGTTTTTT,CASSLQGNTGELFF
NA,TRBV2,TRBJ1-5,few,TGTGCCAGCAGTGAGGTATTGAGCCTGGATCAGCCCCAGCATTTT,CASSEVLSLDQPQHF
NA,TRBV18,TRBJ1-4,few,TGTGCCAGCTCACAGTTTAATGAAAAACTGTTTTTT,CASSQFNEKLFF
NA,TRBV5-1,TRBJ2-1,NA,TGCGCCAGTCGGGTAGTCAATGAGCAGTTCTTC,CASRVVNEQFF
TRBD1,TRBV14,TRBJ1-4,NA,TGTGCCAGCAGCCATGGGACGACAGGGGGCTATGAAAAACTGTTTTTT,CASSHGTTGGYEKLFF
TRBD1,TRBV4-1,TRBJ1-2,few,TGCGCCAGCAGCCAAGTCGGACAGGGGGGCGGCTACACCTTC,CASSQVGQGGGYTF
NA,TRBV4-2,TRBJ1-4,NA,TGTGCCAGCAGCCAAGATAGTGGGGGCGGAGATGAAAAACTGTTTTTT,CASSQDSGGGDEKLFF
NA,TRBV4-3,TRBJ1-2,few,TGCGCCAGCAGCCAAGATAGGGTTAGCAGGAATGGCTACACCTTC,CASSQDRVSRNGYTF
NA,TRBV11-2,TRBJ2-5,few,TGTGCCAGCAGCCCCCTGGCCCCAAAGTCCCAAGAGACCCAGTACTTC,CASSPLAPKSQETQYF
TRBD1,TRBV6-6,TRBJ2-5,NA,TGTGCCAGCAGCCAGGGACAGCTAAGAGTCGGGACCCAGTACTTC,CASSQGQLRVGTQYF
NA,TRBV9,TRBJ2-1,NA,TGTGCCAGCAGCGTAGAAGCGGCGGGTGAGCAGTTCTTC,CASSVEAAGEQFF
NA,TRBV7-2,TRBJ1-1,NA,TGTGCCAGCAGCTTAGGTACAGGAGGTAACACTGAAGCTTTCTTT,CASSLGTGGNTEAFF
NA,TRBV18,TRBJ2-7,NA,TGTGCCAGCTCACCACCATCCAACTCCTACGAGCAGTACTTC,CASSPPSNSYEQYF
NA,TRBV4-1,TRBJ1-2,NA,TGTGCCAGCAGCCAACCCCAGGGAACTAACTATGGCTACACCTTC,CASSQPQGTNYGYTF
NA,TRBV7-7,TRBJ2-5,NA,TGTGCCAGCAGCTCTAGCGTGAGCGAGACCCAGTACTTC,CASSSSVSETQYF
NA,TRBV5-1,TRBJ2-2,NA,TGCGCCAGCAGCACAATGACGGGTATCACCGGGGAGCTGTTTTTT,CASSTMTGITGELFF
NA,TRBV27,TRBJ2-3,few,TGTGCCAGCAGTTTCTGGGGCTCCCTATCACAGTATTTT,CASSFWGSLSQYF
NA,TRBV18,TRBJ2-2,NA,TGTGCCAGCTCACCAATAGACAGTTACACCGGGGAGCTGTTTTTT,CASSPIDSYTGELFF
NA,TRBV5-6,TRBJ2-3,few,TGTGCCAGCAGCCTCTACAGGGAGCATACGCAGTATTTT,CASSLYREHTQYF
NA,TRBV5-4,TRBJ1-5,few,TGTGCCAGCAGCTTGGACAGCCAAGGGCAGCCCCAGCATTTT,CASSLDSQGQPQHF
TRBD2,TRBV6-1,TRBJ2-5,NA,TGTGCCAGCAGTGAATATAGCGGGCGAGAGACCCAGTACTTC,CASSEYSGRETQYF
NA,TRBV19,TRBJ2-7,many,TGTGCCAGTAGCACCGGTAGCTACGAGCAGTACTTC,CASSTGSYEQYF
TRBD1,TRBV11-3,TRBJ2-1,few,TGTGCCAGCAGACCTCTTTCCAGGGGGCCGGATGAGCAGTTCTTC,CASRPLSRGPDEQFF
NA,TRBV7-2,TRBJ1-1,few,TGTGCCAGCAGCTTAGGGTTCATGAACACTGAAGCTTTCTTT,CASSLGFMNTEAFF
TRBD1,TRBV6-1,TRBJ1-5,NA,TGTGCCAGCAGAACGACAGGGGATCAGCCCCAGCATTTT,CASRTTGDQPQHF
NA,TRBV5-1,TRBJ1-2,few,TGCGCCAGCAGCCTGGACAGAGATTATGGCTACACCTTC,CASSLDRDYGYTF
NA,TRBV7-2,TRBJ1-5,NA,TGTGCCAGCAGCTCTAGGGGAAATCAGCCCCAGCATTTT,CASSSRGNQPQHF
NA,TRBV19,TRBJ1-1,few,TGTGCCAGTAGGATAAGGAGGGATATGGGCACTGAAGCTTTCTTT,CASRIRRDMGTEAFF
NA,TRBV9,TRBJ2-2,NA,TGTGCCAGCAGCATCGATACAGGGACCGGGGAGCTGTTTTTT,CASSIDTGTGELFF
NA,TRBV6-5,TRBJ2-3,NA,TGTGCCAGCAGTTTGGCTAGGAGCACAGATACGCAGTATTTT,CASSLARSTDTQYF
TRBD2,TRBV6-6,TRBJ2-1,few,TGTGCCACCGCTTTTGCGGGGGGGAAAGCGAATGAGCAGTTCTTC,CATAFAGGKANEQFF
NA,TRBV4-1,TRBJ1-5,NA,TGCGCCAGCAGCCAAGCCTGGGTAGGCAATCAGCCCCAGCATTTT,CASSQAWVGNQPQHF
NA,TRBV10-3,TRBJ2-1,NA,TGTGCCATCAGTGACGACCAACAAAGGGAGCAGTTCTTC,CAISDDQQREQFF
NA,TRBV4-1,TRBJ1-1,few,TGTGCCAGCAGCCTACCCTGGGGGGCGAGAAACACTGAAGCTTTCTTT,CASSLPWGARNTEAFF
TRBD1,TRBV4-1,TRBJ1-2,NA,TGCGCCAGCAGCCAAGACTGGGACAGACCCTATGGCTACACCTTC,CASSQDWDRPYGYTF
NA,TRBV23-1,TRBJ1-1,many,TGCGCCAGACCTTACTCACAGGGTGTGAACACTGAAGCTTTCTTT,CARPYSQGVNTEAFF
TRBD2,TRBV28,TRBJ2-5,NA,TGTGCCAGTTATAGCGGGAGCGGGCGCCAAGAGACCCAGTACTTC,CASYSGSGRQETQYF
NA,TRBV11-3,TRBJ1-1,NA,TGTGCCAGCAGCCTTGGGAGGAGTGAAGCTTTCTTT,CASSLGRSEAFF
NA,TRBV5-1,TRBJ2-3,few,TGCGCCAGCGTTAGCGGAGCGGGTCCCACAGATACGCAGTATTTT,CASVSGAGPTDTQYF
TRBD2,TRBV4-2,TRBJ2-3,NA,TGTGCCAGCAGCCAAGAGAGGGCAGGCGGGGGTGGCGAAGATACGCAGTATTTT,CASSQERAGGGGEDTQYF
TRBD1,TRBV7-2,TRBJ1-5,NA,TGTGCCAGCAGCCGTGGACAGGCGCAGCCCCAGCATTTT,CASSRGQAQPQHF
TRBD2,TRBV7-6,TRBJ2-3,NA,TGTGCCAGCAGCTTAGGTCTAGCGGGTTACACAGATACGCAGTATTTT,CASSLGLAGYTDTQYF
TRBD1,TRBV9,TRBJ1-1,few,TGTGCCAGCAGCGTCGGATATCCGGGACAGGGAAACACTGAAGCTTTCTTT,CASSVGYPGQGNTEAFF
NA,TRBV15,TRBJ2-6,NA,TGTGCCACCAGCGTCGGGTCTAAGATGTGGGGGGCCAACGTCCTGACTTTC,CATSVGSKMWGANVLTF
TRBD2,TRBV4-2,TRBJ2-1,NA,TGTGCCAGCAGCCACTCTAGCGGACTCTCCTACAATGAGCAGTTCTTC,CASSHSSGLSYNEQFF
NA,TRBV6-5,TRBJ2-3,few,TGTGCCAGCAGTGAACATCAGAACACAGATACGCAGTATTTT,CASSEHQNTDTQYF
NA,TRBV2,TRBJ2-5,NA,TGTGCCAGCAGGTCTGAACTTGTACAAGAGACCCAGTACTTC,CASRSELVQETQYF
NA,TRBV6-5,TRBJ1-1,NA,TGTGCCAGCAGTCCCCGGAGGGAGACTGAAGCTTTCTTT,CASSPRRETEAFF
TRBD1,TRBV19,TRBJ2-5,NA,TGTGCCAGTAGGAGGGGACAGGACATTGATACCCAGTACTTC,CASRRGQDIDTQYF
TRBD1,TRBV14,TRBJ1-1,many,TGTGCCAGCAGCCGCCGACAGGGGATGAACACTGAAGCTTTCTTT,CASSRRQGMNTEAFF